What follows are 20 T cell receptor beta chains derived from one specimen sequenced in a study of cytomegalovirus exposure and HLA in healthy donors. It was with 60 Vbeta and 13 Jbeta primers that the PCR ran. TCRdb keeps only in-frame clones here, not all; method: immunoSEQ multiplex PCR. The sample shows around 65,000 clones, around 80% of them seen only once. The sequenced sample was PBMCs. These receptors all come from a woman aged 30 to 39 in good health and CMV-seronegative.

J is TRBJ2-3 and V is TRBV2; possible D gene TRBD1, 6 bases. Germline CDR1 and CDR2: SNHLY and FYNNEI. The CDR3 sequence is 12 residues long. With 7 bases removed from V and 1 base from J, the gap between germline ends came to 6 bases. CDR3 in DNA: TGTGCCAGCAAGGGGGGCACAGATACGCAGTATTTT. Its protein product is CASKGGTDTQYF.

This clone was detected once. CDR3 loop: CASSRDSPNYGYTF. The CDR3 DNA follows: TGTGCCAGCAGCCGGGACAGCCCCAACTATGGCTACACCTTC. The V call is TRBV7-2, the J call TRBJ1-2; TRBD1 agrees at 7 bases. Germline trimming cut 5 bases from V and 2 bases from J; bases unmatched to any gene: 5. Germline V gives CDR1 SGHTA, CDR2 FQGNSA. The CDR3 has 14 residues.

The chain is built from TRBV7-6 and TRBJ2-3; TRBD2 aligns across 11 bases. The junction had 11 bases not matched to a gene; V was cut back by 8 bases and J by 4 bases. The germline V gene encodes CDR1 SGHVS and CDR2 FNYEAQ. The CDR3 sequence is 16 residues long. The CDR3 DNA sequence: TGTGCCAGCGGCCTAGCGGGAGGCCCGGGGGCAGATACGCAGTATTTT. Residues: CASGLAGGPGADTQYF.

This chain joins TRBV12-5 and TRBJ2-5, with D perhaps TRBD1 (5 bases). Between the trimmed V and J ends, which lost 4 bases and 4 bases, there was a span of 16 bases. Germline V CDR1 and CDR2: LGHNT, FRNRAP. The CDR3 has 15 amino acids. Here the CDR3 DNA reads TGTGCTAGTGGTTGGGGCAGGGATGGCAGAGAGACCCAGTACTTC. This translates into CASGWGRDGRETQYF.

This clone was seen repeatedly, ten times or more. The chain links TRBV6-1 to TRBJ1-4, with 12 nucleotides matching TRBD1. The germline V gene has CDR1 MNHNS and CDR2 SASEGT. V dropped 2 bases and J dropped 8; count of bases not matched to a gene: 6. CDR3 size: 16 residues. The CDR3 reads CASSETSGTGGEKLFF. In DNA, the CDR3 is TGTGCCAGCAGTGAAACCTCCGGGACAGGGGGCGAAAAACTGTTTTTT.

The rearrangement joins TRBV29-1 to TRBJ2-1, with TRBD2 matching over 11 bases. CDR1 and CDR2 from the germline V gene are SQVTM and ANQGSEA. J lost 2 bases, V lost 4 bases, and 1 base had no gene match. This CDR3 contains 14 residues. CDR3 in DNA: TGCAGCGTTGTACTAGCGGGGGCCTACAATGAGCAGTTCTTC. This translates into CSVVLAGAYNEQFF.

The chain combines TRBV6-5 with TRBJ1-2; no firm D call. The V gene's germline CDR1 is MNHEY and CDR2 SVGAGI. With 6 bases removed from V and 0 bases from J, the gap between germline ends came to 8 bases. CDR3 length: 13 residues. The CDR3 DNA follows: TGTGCCAGCAGCCTAACCGCTAACTATGGCTACACCTTC. Its translation: CASSLTANYGYTF.

The rearrangement uses TRBV7-2 and TRBJ2-5, with 10 bases fitting TRBD1. CDR1 SGHTA and CDR2 FQGNSA come from the germline V gene. The CDR3 loop spans 15 amino acids. The trim removed 3 bases at V and 5 bases at J, leaving 6 bases unmatched. The CDR3 region has the DNA TGTGCCAGCAGCTTCCGGACAGGGGGAGGGGAGACCCAGTACTTC. Translating gives CASSFRTGGGETQYF.

The chain combines TRBV29-1 with TRBJ2-3; a weak D match, TRBD1 (6 bases). CDR1 is SQVTM and CDR2 is ANQGSEA in the germline V gene. The CDR3 runs 11 residues. The V and J ends lost 4 bases and 12 bases respectively, with 14 bases between them. CDR3 in amino acids: CSVVWGRGQYF. In DNA form, the CDR3 reads TGCAGCGTTGTCTGGGGGCGCGGACAGTATTTT.

V usage is TRBV5-6 and J usage is TRBJ2-7; D perhaps matches TRBD2 (5 bases). Germline CDR1 reads SGHDT; CDR2 reads YYEEEE. V lost 1 base and J lost 2, with 7 bases in between. The CDR3 spans 13 residues. This CDR3 reads CASSLLLAYEQYF. For the CDR3, the DNA is TGTGCCAGCAGCTTGCTACTAGCCTACGAGCAGTACTTC.

The rearrangement links TRBV21-1 to TRBJ1-1; the table's D call TRBD1 went unverified against the DNA. TRBV21-1 represents a pseudogene. The CDR3 length is 14 residues. The CDR3 sequence: CASSKATGGTEAFF. In DNA, the CDR3 is TGTGCCAGCAGCAAAGCCACAGGGGGCACTGAAGCTTTCTTT.

Here the CDR3 DNA reads TGTGCCAGCAGCTTGGGGGGGCCAGGGAACACCGGGGAGCTGTTTTTT. It specifies CASSLGGPGNTGELFF. The V gene is TRBV5-4, the J gene TRBJ2-2; D perhaps matches TRBD1 (6 bases). The germline V gene has CDR1 SGHNT and CDR2 YYREEE (reference sequence). The germline V and J ends were trimmed by 0 bases and 1 base, with 10 bases remaining between them. CDR3 length: 16 residues.

The gene calls are TRBV5-6 and TRBJ2-7; D is perhaps TRBD2 (6 bases). Between the trimmed V and J ends, which lost 1 base and 5 bases, there was a span of 13 bases. This CDR3 region has 14 residues. Germline-derived CDR1 and CDR2 are SGHDT and YYEEEE. The CDR3 protein is CASSLLRGIHEQYF. CDR3 nucleotides: TGTGCCAGCAGCTTGTTACGGGGGATCCACGAGCAGTACTTC.

V and J are TRBV10-3 and TRBJ1-4; TRBD1 is a possible D gene (5 bases). Looked up from germline, CDR1 is ENHRY and CDR2 is SYGVKD. This CDR3 is built from 16 residues. V lost 2 bases and J 0 bases, leaving 10 bases between the germline ends. The CDR3 loop is CAISEMAGPTNEKLFF. CDR3 DNA: TGTGCCATCAGTGAGATGGCGGGACCAACTAATGAAAAACTGTTTTTT.

The J gene is TRBJ1-5, the V gene TRBV7-2; the D gene is possibly TRBD1 (5 bases). This CDR3 region has 15 residues. Germline assignment: CDR1 SGHTA and CDR2 FQGNSA. Trimming removed 5 bases at V and 2 bases at J, with 13 bases between. CDR3 sequence (DNA): TGTGCCAGCAGCGGAGGGGAGGTCGGCAATCAGCCCCAGCATTTT. It translates to CASSGGEVGNQPQHF.

The rearrangement links TRBV7-2 to TRBJ2-5; 9 bases line up with TRBD2. Germline loops: CDR1 SGHTA, CDR2 FQGNSA. This CDR3 has 14 residues. Trimming took 5 bases from V and 5 from J; bases not matched to a gene: 6. The chain's CDR3 is CASSPRTSVETQYF. As DNA, the CDR3 is TGTGCCAGCAGCCCACGGACTAGCGTGGAGACCCAGTACTTC. The full variable domain, completed using reference TRBV7-2 and TRBJ2-5, is GAGVSQSPSNKVTEKGKDVELRCDPISGHTALYWYRQSLGQGLEFLIYFQGNSAPDKSGLPSDRFSAERTGGSVSTLTIQRTQQEDSAVYLCASSPRTSVETQYFGPGTRLLVL.

This chain links TRBV27 with TRBJ2-7; 8 positions match TRBD2. This CDR3 comprises 13 residues. V was pared by 5 bases and J by 3 bases, with 3 bases of the junction left unmatched. The germline V gene encodes CDR1 MNHEY and CDR2 SMNVEV (reference sequence). The CDR3, as DNA: TGTGCCAGCAGTAGGCGGGGGGTCTACGAGCAGTACTTC. This sequence encodes CASSRRGVYEQYF.

This clone was counted once. The chain recombines TRBV28 with TRBJ2-1; 9 nucleotides agree with TRBD2. Germline V gives CDR1 MDHEN, CDR2 SYDVKM. Germline trimming cut 6 bases from V and 5 bases from J; bases unmatched to any gene: 5. The CDR3 is 14 residues long. The CDR3 coding sequence is TGTGCCAGCAGGGGACTAGCAGCCGACAATGAGCAGTTCTTC. Its protein product is CASRGLAADNEQFF.

This clone was recorded a few times. The V call is TRBV11-2, the J call TRBJ1-2, with D maybe TRBD1 (6 bases). V was clipped by 2 bases and J by 8 bases, with 12 bases between them. The CDR3 runs 13 residues. Germline V gene lookup returns CDR1 SGHAT and CDR2 FQNNGV. The CDR3 loop is CASSLPQGEGYTF. CDR3 sequence (DNA): TGTGCCAGCAGCTTACCACAGGGTGAAGGCTACACCTTC.

The chain joins TRBV10-1 to TRBJ2-3; no clear D gene. Germline CDR1 is WNHNN and CDR2 is SYGVQD (reference sequence). The V end lost 3 bases, the J end lost 4 bases, and 8 bases lay between the germline ends. The CDR3 contains 13 residues. The CDR3 nucleotides read TGCGCCAGCAGTGACCCGGCGGCAGATACGCAGTATTTT. This sequence encodes CASSDPAADTQYF.